The 20 T cell receptor beta chains given below trace back to one sample, sequenced in a study of blood T cell repertoires in COVID-19. This table comes from immunoSEQ multiplex PCR, and its TCRdb copy is limited to in-frame clones, with some not included. This sample has 55,000 to 65,000 clones, with roughly 90% found just once. Material: peripheral blood. Receptor source: a man older than 75 in a cohort sampled during active COVID-19.

The chain carries TRBV5-4 and TRBJ2-1, with 10 positions matching TRBD2. J lost 4 bases, V lost 2 bases, and 3 bases had no gene match. Germline V gene data show CDR1 as SGHNT and CDR2 as YYREEE (reference sequence). The CDR3 has 15 residues. Written as DNA, the CDR3 is TGTGCCAGCAGCTTATTAGCGGGAGGATACAATGAGCAGTTCTTC. Protein product: CASSLLAGGYNEQFF.

V and J are TRBV29-1 and TRBJ1-2, with D unresolved. Germline V gene data show CDR1 as SQVTM and CDR2 as ANQGSEA. The CDR3 totals 11 residues. V lost 4 bases, J lost 7 bases, and 10 bases lay in between. In DNA, the CDR3 is TGCAGCGTTGGTGACCGGGGTGGCTACACCTTC. This sequence encodes CSVGDRGGYTF.

This clone appeared a few times. The V call is TRBV13, the J call TRBJ2-7, with 12 bases that match TRBD1. In germline, CDR1 is PRHDT, CDR2 FYEKMQ (reference sequence). The CDR3 extends over 15 amino acids. The J segment lost 7 bases and the V segment lost 5 bases, leaving 9 bases of the junction unmatched. CDR3 sequence (DNA): TGTGCCAGCAGCCATCGGGGACAGGGGGCGCGGGAGCAGTACTTC. It is translated as CASSHRGQGAREQYF.

The rearrangement links TRBV4-1 to TRBJ2-7, with D possibly matching TRBD1 (5 bases). In germline, CDR1 is MGHRA, CDR2 YSYEKL. V shed 1 base and J shed 7 bases, with 17 bases lying between them. This CDR3 contains 15 residues. CDR3 amino acids: CASSQGWLVGDEQYF. In nucleotides, the CDR3 is TGCGCCAGCAGCCAAGGGTGGCTAGTAGGGGATGAGCAGTACTTC.

The V call is TRBV19, the J call TRBJ1-5; D unresolved. From germline, CDR1 is LNHDA and CDR2 SQIVND (reference sequence). This CDR3 has 15 residues. V was pared by 2 bases and J by 2 bases, with 10 bases between. CDR3 bases: TGTGCCAGTAGTATAATGAGTTTGGGCAATCAGCCCCAGCATTTT. Its protein is CASSIMSLGNQPQHF.

The chain combines TRBV3-1 (or the pseudogene TRBV3-2) with TRBJ2-1, with TRBD1 identical over 8 bases. This CDR3 has 14 residues. CDR1 is LGHDT, CDR2 YNNKEL, per germline (reference sequence). The trim removed 6 bases at V and 8 bases at J, leaving 9 bases unmatched. The CDR3 is CASSHETGADEQFF. DNA for the CDR3: TGTGCCAGCAGTCATGAGACAGGGGCCGATGAGCAGTTCTTC.

The chain combines TRBV24-1 with TRBJ2-2; a possible D gene is TRBD1 (5 bases). CDR1 and CDR2 from the germline V gene are KGHDR and SFDVKD. Trimming shortened V by 2 bases and J by 2 bases, and 11 bases separated the two germline ends. This CDR3 spans 16 amino acids. In nucleotides, the CDR3 is TGTGCCACCAGTGATTCGTACGGACAAAACACCGGGGAGCTGTTTTTT. This codes for CATSDSYGQNTGELFF.

With respect to this clone: Sequence at one end of the junction differs from germline and may be a read error. The chain carries TRBV10-3 and TRBJ1-3; TRBD1 matches at 7 bases. Germline V gives CDR1 ENHRY, CDR2 SYGVKD. The CDR3 loop spans 14 amino acids. In DNA, the CDR3 is TGTGCCATCACACAGGGGACACCTGGAGACACCATATATTTT. Its translation: CAITQGTPGDTIYF.

This chain links TRBV19 with TRBJ2-5; D may be TRBD1 (6 bases). The CDR3 extends over 14 amino acids. The V gene's germline CDR1 is LNHDA and CDR2 SQIVND (reference sequence). V shed 2 bases and J shed 5 bases, with 12 bases lying between them. CDR3 protein: CASSISHRAETQYF. The CDR3 DNA sequence: TGTGCCAGTAGTATAAGCCACAGGGCTGAGACCCAGTACTTC.

The chain uses TRBV30 and TRBJ1-1; 12 positions agree with TRBD1. CDR1 and CDR2 from the germline V gene are GTSNPN and SVGIG (reference sequence). Trimming at V came to 5 bases and at J to 4 bases, leaving 2 bases not matched to a gene. The CDR3 runs to 13 residues. As DNA, the CDR3 is TGTGCCTGGGGGGACAGGGGGCGCACTGAAGCTTTCTTT. It encodes CAWGDRGRTEAFF.

In this sample, this clone turned up once. The CDR3 loop is CASKLAGGPYNEQFF. Here the CDR3 DNA reads TGTGCCAGCAAACTAGCGGGAGGCCCTTACAATGAGCAGTTCTTC. The chain is built from TRBV2 and TRBJ2-1; 12 bases align to TRBD2. This CDR3 spans 15 amino acids. The V and J ends lost 7 bases and 4 bases, in that order; junction bases with no gene match: 5. The germline CDR1 and CDR2 sequences are SNHLY and FYNNEI.

The rearrangement links TRBV4-2 to TRBJ1-4; maybe TRBD1 (6 bases). Germline V lookup: CDR1 LGHNA, CDR2 YNFKEQ. This CDR3 has 14 residues. V was pared by 3 bases and J by 5 bases, with 10 bases between. The CDR3 sequence is CASSQGGGNEKLFF. The CDR3 nucleotides read TGTGCCAGCAGCCAGGGAGGGGGGAATGAAAAACTGTTTTTT.

This chain links TRBV19 with TRBJ1-5, with D hard to call. The CDR3 is 12 residues long. Germline V gene data show CDR1 as LNHDA and CDR2 as SQIVND (reference sequence). With 5 bases removed from V and 11 bases from J, the gap between germline ends came to 13 bases. The CDR3 here is CASSHQSPTQHF. The CDR3 DNA follows: TGTGCCAGTAGTCACCAGTCTCCAACCCAGCATTTT.

The chain uses TRBV11-3 and TRBJ2-5; the D gene is possibly TRBD2 (6 bases). Germline CDR1 reads SGHNT; CDR2 reads YENEEA. CDR3 length: 16 amino acids. V was shortened by 1 base and J by 2 bases, with 14 bases between the two germline ends. In nucleotides, the CDR3 is TGTGCCAGCAGCTTAGGGCAGGTGGGGGGACAAGAGACCCAGTACTTC. The encoded protein is CASSLGQVGGQETQYF.

This clone was found a few times. The chain recombines TRBV5-1 with TRBJ2-2; 7 bases agree with TRBD1. The CDR3 has 14 residues. Germline V gene sequence: CDR1 SGHRS, CDR2 YFSETQ. The junction had 7 bases not matched to a gene; V was cut back by 4 bases and J by 7 bases. Here the CDR3 DNA reads TGCGCCAGCAGCCCCTCAGGGGGTGTCGGGGAGCTGTTTTTT. This encodes CASSPSGGVGELFF.

This chain connects TRBV7-2 to TRBJ2-7, with TRBD1 identical over 7 bases. The CDR3 sequence is 15 residues long. CDR1 is SGHTA, CDR2 FQGNSA, per germline. V shed 1 base, J shed 0 bases, and the junction held 3 bases outside the gene matches. The CDR3 nucleotides are TGTGCCAGCAGCTTAGGACAGGGAATCTCCTACGAGCAGTACTTC. This codes for CASSLGQGISYEQYF.

In this sample, this clone turned up once. This rearrangement joins TRBV2 to TRBJ2-7; 12 positions match TRBD1. Trimming took 8 bases from V and 6 from J; bases not matched to a gene: 5. This CDR3 comprises 13 residues. Germline CDR1 SNHLY, CDR2 FYNNEI. DNA of the CDR3: TGTGCCAGCTCCGGGACAGGGGGCCGCGAGCAGTACTTC. It codes for CASSGTGGREQYF.

The V call is TRBV9, the J call TRBJ2-3; 12 nucleotides agree with TRBD2. Germline trimming cut 4 bases from V and 6 bases from J; bases unmatched to any gene: 9. The germline V gene has CDR1 SGDLS and CDR2 YYNGEE. The CDR3 covers 16 residues. CDR3 residues: CASSRGASGGVDTQYF. Written as DNA, the CDR3 is TGTGCCAGCAGCCGAGGGGCTAGCGGGGGGGTTGATACGCAGTATTTT.

The rearrangement links TRBV5-5 to TRBJ2-4; 10 bases are shared with TRBD2. The trim removed 0 bases at V and 8 bases at J, leaving 8 bases unmatched. Germline V gene sequence: CDR1 SGHKS, CDR2 YYEKEE (reference sequence). The CDR3 runs 16 residues. The CDR3 nucleotides are TGTGCCAGCAGCTTGGTCGTTAGCGGGGGGCGGGACATTCAGTACTTC. Amino acids: CASSLVVSGGRDIQYF.

The chain has TRBV3-1 (or the pseudogene TRBV3-2) and TRBJ2-6; 8 bases fit TRBD2. The J segment lost 1 base and the V segment lost 8 bases, leaving 7 bases of the junction unmatched. The germline V gene encodes CDR1 LGHDT and CDR2 YNNKEL (reference sequence). The CDR3 consists of 16 residues. The CDR3: CASSRGGRSGANVLTF. For the CDR3, the DNA is TGTGCCAGCTCCCGGGGGGGCAGGTCTGGGGCCAACGTCCTGACTTTC.